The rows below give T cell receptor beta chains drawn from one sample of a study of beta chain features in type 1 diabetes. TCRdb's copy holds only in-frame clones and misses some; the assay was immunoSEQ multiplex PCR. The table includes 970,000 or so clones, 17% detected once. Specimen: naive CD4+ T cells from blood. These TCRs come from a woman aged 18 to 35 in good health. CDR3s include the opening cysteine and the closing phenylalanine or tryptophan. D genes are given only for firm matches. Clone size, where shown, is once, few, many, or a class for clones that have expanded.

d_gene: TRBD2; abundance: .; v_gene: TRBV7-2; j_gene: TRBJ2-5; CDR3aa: CASSPPGSGRGGTQYF
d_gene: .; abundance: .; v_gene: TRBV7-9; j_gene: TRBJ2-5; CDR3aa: CASSFTSQLVLETQYF
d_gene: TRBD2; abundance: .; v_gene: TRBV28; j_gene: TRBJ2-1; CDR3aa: CTQDASGKVDEQFF
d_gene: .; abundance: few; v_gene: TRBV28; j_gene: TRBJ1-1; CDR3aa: CASSLTGRDTEAFF
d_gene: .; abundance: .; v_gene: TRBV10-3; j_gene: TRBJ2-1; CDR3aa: CAISAGQYEQFF
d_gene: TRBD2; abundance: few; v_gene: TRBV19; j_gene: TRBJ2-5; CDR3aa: CASSGAYGAQYF
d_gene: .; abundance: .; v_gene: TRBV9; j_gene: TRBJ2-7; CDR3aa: CASSPDPGGRREQYF
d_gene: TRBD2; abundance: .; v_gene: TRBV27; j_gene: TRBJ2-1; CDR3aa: CASSLGLAGASLSYNEQFF
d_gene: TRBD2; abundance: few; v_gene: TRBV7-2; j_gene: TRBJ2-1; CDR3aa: CASSLAGVNEQFF
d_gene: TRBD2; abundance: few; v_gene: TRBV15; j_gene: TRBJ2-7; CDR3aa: CATSRGNSGGSYEQYF
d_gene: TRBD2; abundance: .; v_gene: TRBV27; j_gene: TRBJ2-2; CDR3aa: CASSSLAGGPSGELFF
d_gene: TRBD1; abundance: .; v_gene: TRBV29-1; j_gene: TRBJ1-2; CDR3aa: CSVVRGLTGEGGYTF
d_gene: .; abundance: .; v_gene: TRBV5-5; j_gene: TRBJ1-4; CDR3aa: CASSTRDPEKLFF
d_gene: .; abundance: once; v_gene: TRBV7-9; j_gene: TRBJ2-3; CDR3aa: CASSLALGADTQYF
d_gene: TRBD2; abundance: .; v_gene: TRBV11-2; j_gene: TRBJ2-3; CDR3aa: CASRRTSGRARDTQYF
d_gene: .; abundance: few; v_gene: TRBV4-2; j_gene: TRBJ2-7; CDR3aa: CASSPEETTYEQYF
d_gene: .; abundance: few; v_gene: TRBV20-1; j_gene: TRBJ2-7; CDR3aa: CSARKALEQYF
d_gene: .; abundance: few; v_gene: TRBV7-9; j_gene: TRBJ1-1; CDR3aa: CASSGVGDTEAFF
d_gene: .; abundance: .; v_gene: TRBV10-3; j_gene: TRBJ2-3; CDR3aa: CAIRPDRGVSTDTQYF
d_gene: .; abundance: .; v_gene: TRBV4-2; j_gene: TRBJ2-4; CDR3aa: CASSQEGGVAKNIQYF
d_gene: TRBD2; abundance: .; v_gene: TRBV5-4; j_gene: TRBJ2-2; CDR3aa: CASSQQIGTSPGELFF
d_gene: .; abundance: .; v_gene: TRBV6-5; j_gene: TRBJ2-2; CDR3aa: CASTFSGLRTGELFF
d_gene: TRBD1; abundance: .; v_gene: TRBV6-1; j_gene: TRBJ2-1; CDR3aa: CASRLTGSEQFF
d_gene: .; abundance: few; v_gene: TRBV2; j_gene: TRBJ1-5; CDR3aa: CASIRGPGGDQPQHF
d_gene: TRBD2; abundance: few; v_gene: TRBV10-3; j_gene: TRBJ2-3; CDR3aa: CAISGEGTNTDTQYF
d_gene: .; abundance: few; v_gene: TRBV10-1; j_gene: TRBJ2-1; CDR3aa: CASSPLRGTYNEQFF
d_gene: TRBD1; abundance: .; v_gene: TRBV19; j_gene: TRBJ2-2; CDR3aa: CASSRQQGANTGELFF
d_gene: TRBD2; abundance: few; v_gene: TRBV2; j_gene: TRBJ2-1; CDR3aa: CASTRTSGYNEQFF
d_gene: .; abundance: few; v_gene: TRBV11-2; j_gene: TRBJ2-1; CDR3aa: CASSLAASYNEQFF
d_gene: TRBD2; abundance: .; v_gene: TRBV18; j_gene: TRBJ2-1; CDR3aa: CASSPPGLAVEQFF
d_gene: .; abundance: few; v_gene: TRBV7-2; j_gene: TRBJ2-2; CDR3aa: CASSLASPFTSTGELFF
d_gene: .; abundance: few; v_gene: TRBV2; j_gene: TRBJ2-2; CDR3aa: CASSPGLHLGELFF
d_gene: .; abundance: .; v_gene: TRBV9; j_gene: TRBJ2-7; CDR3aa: CASSVGHHYYEQYF
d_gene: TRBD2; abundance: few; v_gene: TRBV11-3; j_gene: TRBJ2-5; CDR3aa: CASSRGLAGEETQYF
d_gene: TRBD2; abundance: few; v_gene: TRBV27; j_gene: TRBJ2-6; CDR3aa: CASSFAGAGANVLTF
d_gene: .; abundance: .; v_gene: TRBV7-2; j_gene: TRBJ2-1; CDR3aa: CASSFRASLYNEQFF
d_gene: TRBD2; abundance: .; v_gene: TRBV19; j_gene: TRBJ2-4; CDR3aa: CASSRTSGRASNAKNIQYF
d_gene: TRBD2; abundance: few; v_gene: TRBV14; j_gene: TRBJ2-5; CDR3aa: CASSPRAGGIETQYF
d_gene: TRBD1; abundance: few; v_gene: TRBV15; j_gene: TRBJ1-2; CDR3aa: CATSSRGRAVSHYGYTF
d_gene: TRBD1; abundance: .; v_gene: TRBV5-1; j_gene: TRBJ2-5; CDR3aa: CASRKLPGQGEETQYF
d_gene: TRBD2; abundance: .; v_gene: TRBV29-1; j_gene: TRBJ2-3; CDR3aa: CSVRAGSADTQYF
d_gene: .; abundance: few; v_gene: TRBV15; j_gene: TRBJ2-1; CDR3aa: CATSSYNEQFF
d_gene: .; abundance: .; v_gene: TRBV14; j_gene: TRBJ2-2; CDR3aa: CASSRVKGWGRSTGELFF
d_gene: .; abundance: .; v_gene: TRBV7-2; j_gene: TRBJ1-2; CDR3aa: CASSLVPRRQANYGYTF
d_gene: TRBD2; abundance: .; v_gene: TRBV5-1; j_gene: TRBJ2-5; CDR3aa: CASNIAGVGETQYF
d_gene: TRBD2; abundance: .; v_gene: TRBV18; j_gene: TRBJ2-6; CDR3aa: CASSPSGLAPSGANVLTF
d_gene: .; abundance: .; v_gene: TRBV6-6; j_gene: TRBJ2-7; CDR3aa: CASGGGTYDKQYF